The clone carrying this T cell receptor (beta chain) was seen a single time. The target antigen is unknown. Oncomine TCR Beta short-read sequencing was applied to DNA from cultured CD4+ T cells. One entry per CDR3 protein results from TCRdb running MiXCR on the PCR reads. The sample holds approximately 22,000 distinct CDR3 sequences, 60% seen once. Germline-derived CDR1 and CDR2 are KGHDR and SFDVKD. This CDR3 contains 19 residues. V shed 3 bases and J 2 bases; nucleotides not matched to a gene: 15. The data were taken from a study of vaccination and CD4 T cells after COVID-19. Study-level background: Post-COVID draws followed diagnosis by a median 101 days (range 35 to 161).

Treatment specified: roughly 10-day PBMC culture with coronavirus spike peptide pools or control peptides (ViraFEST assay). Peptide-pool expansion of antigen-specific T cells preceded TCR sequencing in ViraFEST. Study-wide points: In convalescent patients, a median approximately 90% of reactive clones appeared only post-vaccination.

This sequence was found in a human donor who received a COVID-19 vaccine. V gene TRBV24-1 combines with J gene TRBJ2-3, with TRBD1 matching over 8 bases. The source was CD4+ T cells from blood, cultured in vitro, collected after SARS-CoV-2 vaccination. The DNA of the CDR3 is TGTGCCACCAGTGATACTGGACAGGGTTTCGCAGGTGACACAGATACGCAGTATTTT. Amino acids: CATSDTGQGFAGDTDTQYF.